Below are 22 T cell receptor beta chains sequenced from a single sample in a study of T-cell reconstitution after alpha-beta-depleted transplantation in children. TCRbeta library preparation incorporated unique molecular identifiers. TCRdb reanalysed the PCR reads using MiXCR and keeps one entry per CDR3 protein. In the table there are approximately 70,000 distinct CDR3 sequences, 4.9% of which are singletons. This specimen consisted of PBMCs, mostly from graft donor cells, obtained 180 days after TCRalphabeta/CD19-depleted stem cell transplant. These receptors all stem from a boy less than two years old who had a stem cell transplant for acute myeloid leukemia, so the T cells may come from the graft donor.

This clonotype appeared many times. The chain joins TRBV12-3 or TRBV12-4 to TRBJ1-5; 7 nucleotides match TRBD1. The CDR3 runs to 15 residues. With 4 bases clipped from V and 3 bases from J, the junction kept 6 bases outside the gene matches. The CDR3 loop is CASSSWTGDNQPQHF. The DNA for the CDR3 is TGTGCCAGCAGTTCCTGGACAGGAGACAATCAGCCCCAGCATTTT.

There are many counts of this clonotype. The CDR3, as DNA: TGCGCCAGCAGCCAAGATCCCCCGACAGGGATGTTGACCGGGGAGCTGTTTTTT. Its protein product is CASSQDPPTGMLTGELFF. The V call is TRBV4-3, the J call TRBJ2-2; TRBD1 matches at 7 bases. This CDR3 comprises 18 residues. V lost 0 bases, J lost 5 bases, and 12 bases stayed unmatched. Germline V gene sequence: CDR1 LGHNA, CDR2 YSLEER.

This clonotype was observed many times. This chain links TRBV7-2 with TRBJ1-1; 10 bases are shared with TRBD1. This CDR3 region has 15 residues. Trimming took 2 bases from V and 1 from J; bases not matched to a gene: 1. Germline CDR1 and CDR2: SGHTA and FQGNSA. The CDR3, as DNA: TGTGCCAGCAGCTTACGGGACAGGGGGAACACTGAAGCTTTCTTT. Amino acid sequence: CASSLRDRGNTEAFF.

The gene calls are TRBV13 and TRBJ2-1; D is unclear. There are 16 residues in the CDR3. Between the trimmed V and J ends, which lost 3 bases and 2 bases, there was a span of 14 bases. The germline gives CDR1 PRHDT, CDR2 FYEKMQ (reference sequence). The DNA for the CDR3 is TGTGCCAGCAGCTTGAGGCCGCTCTCTCCCTACAATGAGCAGTTCTTC. Translating it yields CASSLRPLSPYNEQFF. Supplemented by reference TRBV13 and TRBJ2-1, the full variable domain reads AAGVIQSPRHLIKEKRETATLKCYPIPRHDTVYWYQQGPGQDPQFLISFYEKMQSDKGSIPDRFSAQQFSDYHSELNMSSLELGDSALYFCASSLRPLSPYNEQFFGPGTRLTVL.

At least ten counts were recorded for this clonotype. The rearrangement uses TRBV7-2 and TRBJ2-1; TRBD1 matches 7 bases. This CDR3 has 15 residues. Germline V lookup: CDR1 SGHTA, CDR2 FQGNSA. Trimming cost V 1 base and J 10 bases; bases outside gene matches: 10. CDR3: CASSLVVRGSVEQFF. The CDR3 region has the DNA TGTGCCAGCAGCTTAGTTGTCAGGGGGTCTGTAGAGCAGTTCTTC.

The rearrangement links TRBV5-4 to TRBJ2-3; 11 bases match TRBD2. Per the germline V gene, CDR1 is SGHNT and CDR2 is YYREEE (reference sequence). V lost 2 bases to trimming and J lost 5 bases; unmatched junction nucleotides: 7. The CDR3 sequence is 16 residues long. The CDR3 loop is CASSFPLAGGRDTQYF. The CDR3 DNA is TGTGCCAGCAGCTTCCCATTAGCGGGGGGGAGAGATACGCAGTATTTT.

The sample holds many counts of this clonotype. The rearrangement joins TRBV12-3 or TRBV12-4 to TRBJ2-2; 12 nucleotides line up with TRBD2. The CDR3 has 17 amino acids. V shed 6 bases, J shed 4 bases, and the junction held 9 bases outside the gene matches. In DNA form, the CDR3 reads TGTGCCAGCAGCCGAAGACTAGCGGGGGCACCCACCGGGGAGCTGTTTTTT. Translation gives CASSRRLAGAPTGELFF.

This clonotype came up many times. CDR3 region: CSVEVVSEGSTYEQYF. CDR3 nucleotides: TGCAGCGTTGAAGTTGTCTCAGAGGGCAGTACCTACGAGCAGTACTTC. The V and J genes are TRBV29-1 and TRBJ2-7, with D possibly matching TRBD2 (5 bases). Trimming left V 1 base short and J 2 bases short, with 18 bases between. Germline CDR1 reads SQVTM; CDR2 reads ANQGSEA. The CDR3 sequence is 16 residues long.

This clonotype was counted at least ten times. V and J are TRBV5-1 and TRBJ2-4; D remains ambiguous. From germline, CDR1 is SGHRS and CDR2 YFSETQ. This CDR3 is 11 amino acids long. V was pared by 4 bases and J by 9 bases, with 8 bases between. The CDR3 DNA follows: TGCGCCAGCAGCACGGATAGCATTCAGTACTTC. Protein: CASSTDSIQYF.

This clonotype was seen at least ten times. V is TRBV12-3 or TRBV12-4 and J is TRBJ1-4; unclear D gene. V dropped 4 bases and J dropped 8 bases, with 14 bases sitting between them. CDR3 size: 14 residues. DNA for the CDR3: TGTGCCAGCAGTTCGGGCAGTGGGTTGGAAAAACTGTTTTTT. Encoded protein: CASSSGSGLEKLFF.

The table lists this clonotype with many counts. CDR3 DNA sequence: TGTGCCAGCAGTTACTCGACAGGGTACACTGAAGCTTTCTTT. This gives the protein CASSYSTGYTEAFF. The chain couples TRBV6-5 to TRBJ1-1; TRBD1 agrees at 7 bases. The ends lost 0 bases at V and 3 bases at J; junction bases unmatched: 1. The CDR3 has 14 residues. CDR1 MNHEY and CDR2 SVGAGI come from the germline V gene.

This clonotype was recorded many times. The CDR3 is CSARVTGTEGGYTF. As DNA, the CDR3 is TGCAGTGCTAGAGTTACAGGGACTGAAGGGGGCTACACCTTC. The chain carries TRBV20-1 and TRBJ1-2, with D tentatively TRBD1 (6 bases). This CDR3 is built from 14 residues. V lost 1 base and J lost 8, with 17 bases in between. CDR1 is DFQATT and CDR2 is SNEGSKA in the germline V gene (reference sequence).

This clonotype is termed medium-sized. The gene calls are TRBV5-1 and TRBJ1-1, with a weak D call TRBD1 (5 bases). Trimming removed 0 bases from V and 4 bases from J, with 7 bases in between. Germline values: CDR1 SGHRS, CDR2 YFSETQ. The CDR3 totals 13 residues. DNA for the CDR3: TGCGCCAGCAGCTTGGGACAGACCACTGAAGCTTTCTTT. It specifies CASSLGQTTEAFF. The full variable domain, completed using reference TRBV5-1 and TRBJ1-1, is KAGVTQTPRYLIKTRGQQVTLSCSPISGHRSVSWYQQTPGQGLQFLFEYFSETQRNKGNFPGRFSGRQFSNSRSEMNVSTLELGDSALYLCASSLGQTTEAFFGQGTRLTVV.

This clonotype was seen ten or more times. The chain carries TRBV20-1 and TRBJ1-6, with unresolved D. CDR3 size: 13 residues. Germline V gene data show CDR1 as DFQATT and CDR2 as SNEGSKA (reference sequence). With 3 bases removed from V and 7 bases from J, the gap between germline ends came to 10 bases. The CDR3 nucleotides are TGCAGTGCTAGTCTGAAATTCAATTCACCCCTCCACTTT. Encoded protein: CSASLKFNSPLHF.

This clonotype came up many times. The CDR3, as DNA: TGTGCCAGCAGCTTAGATCGGGTAGGGAGGGCCTACGAGCAGTACGTC. Protein: CASSLDRVGRAYEQYV. V usage is TRBV11-2 and J usage is TRBJ2-7; the match to TRBD2 covers 7 bases. The CDR3 has 16 amino acids. In germline, CDR1 is SGHAT, CDR2 FQNNGV. Trimming removed 0 bases from V and 2 bases from J; junction bases left unmatched: 7.

This clonotype was observed a few times. V is TRBV6-5 and J is TRBJ2-4, with D maybe TRBD2 (5 bases). Per the germline V gene, CDR1 is MNHEY and CDR2 is SVGAGI. CDR3 length: 15 residues. Trimming took off 4 bases at V and 3 bases at J, with 13 bases between the two ends. The CDR3 coding sequence is TGTGCCAGCAGTTGGAATAGCGCAAACAAAAACATTCAGTACTTC. Amino acids: CASSWNSANKNIQYF.

The chain has TRBV27 and TRBJ1-1; D unresolved. Germline assignment: CDR1 MNHEY and CDR2 SMNVEV (reference sequence). There are 15 residues in the CDR3. V lost 6 bases and J lost 5, with 19 bases in between. The CDR3 bases are TGTGCCAGCAGCCTAGGTTGGGGTGTTGGGACTGAAGCTTTCTTT. This sequence encodes CASSLGWGVGTEAFF.

This clonotype was seen at least ten times. This chain joins TRBV27 and TRBJ2-3; D unclear. Trimming cost V 1 base and J 4 bases, with 6 bases left between them. This CDR3 has 13 amino acids. CDR1 is MNHEY and CDR2 is SMNVEV in the germline V gene (reference sequence). The CDR3 DNA is TGTGCCAGCAGTTTATGGCCCGCAGATACGCAGTATTTT. This translates into CASSLWPADTQYF.

The rearrangement uses TRBV28 and TRBJ2-5; TRBD2 aligns across 8 bases. Germline CDR1 MDHEN, CDR2 SYDVKM. V shed 5 bases, J shed 3 bases, and the junction held 11 bases outside the gene matches. The CDR3 consists of 16 residues. CDR3 bases: TGTGCCAGCAGTCGCCGAACGGGGGGGCCTAAAGAGACCCAGTACTTC. Encoded protein: CASSRRTGGPKETQYF.

There are many counts of this clonotype. The chain couples TRBV12-3 or TRBV12-4 to TRBJ1-5; possible D gene TRBD1, 5 bases. The CDR3 has 12 amino acids. Between the trimmed V and J ends, which lost 7 bases and 7 bases, there was a span of 11 bases. Here the CDR3 DNA reads TGTGCCAGCAACTTGGGGGGGCAGCCCCAGCATTTT. This codes for CASNLGGQPQHF.

At least ten counts were recorded for this clonotype. The V gene is TRBV20-1, the J gene TRBJ2-7; a weak D match, TRBD2 (7 bases). Deletions cut 6 bases from V and 2 bases from J, with 14 bases between. Germline V gene sequence: CDR1 DFQATT, CDR2 SNEGSKA (reference sequence). The CDR3 has 13 amino acids. The DNA of the CDR3 is TGCAGTGCAGGAGGGGGAGGGACCTACGAGCAGTACGTC. Translated, it gives CSAGGGGTYEQYV.

This clonotype was seen repeatedly, ten times or more. The rearrangement joins TRBV7-2 to TRBJ2-7; 10 nucleotides align to TRBD2. Germline values: CDR1 SGHTA, CDR2 FQGNSA. This CDR3 has 16 amino acids. Trimming took 1 base from V and 9 from J; bases not matched to a gene: 12. CDR3 protein: CASSLVLAGYLRGQYF. CDR3 nucleotide sequence: TGTGCCAGCAGCTTAGTACTAGCGGGGTATCTACGCGGGCAGTACTTC.